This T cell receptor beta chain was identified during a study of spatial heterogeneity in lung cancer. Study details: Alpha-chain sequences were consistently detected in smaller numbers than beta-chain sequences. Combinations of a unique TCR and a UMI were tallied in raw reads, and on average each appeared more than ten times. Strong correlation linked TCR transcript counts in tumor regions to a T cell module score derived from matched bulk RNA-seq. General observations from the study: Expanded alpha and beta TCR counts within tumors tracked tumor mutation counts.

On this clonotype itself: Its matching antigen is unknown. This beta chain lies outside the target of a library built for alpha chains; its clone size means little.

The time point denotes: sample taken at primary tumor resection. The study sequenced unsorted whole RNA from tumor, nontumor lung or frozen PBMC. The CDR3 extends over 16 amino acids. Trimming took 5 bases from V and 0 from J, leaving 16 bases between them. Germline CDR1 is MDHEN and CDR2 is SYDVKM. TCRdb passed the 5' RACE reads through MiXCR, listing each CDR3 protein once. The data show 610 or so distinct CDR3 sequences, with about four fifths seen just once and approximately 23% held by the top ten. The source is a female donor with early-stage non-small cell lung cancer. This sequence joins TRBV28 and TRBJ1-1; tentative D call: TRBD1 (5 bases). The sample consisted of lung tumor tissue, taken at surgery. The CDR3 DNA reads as TGTGCCAGCAGTCCTTCGAGGGGCCTCATGAACACTGAAGCTTTCTTT. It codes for CASSPSRGLMNTEAFF.